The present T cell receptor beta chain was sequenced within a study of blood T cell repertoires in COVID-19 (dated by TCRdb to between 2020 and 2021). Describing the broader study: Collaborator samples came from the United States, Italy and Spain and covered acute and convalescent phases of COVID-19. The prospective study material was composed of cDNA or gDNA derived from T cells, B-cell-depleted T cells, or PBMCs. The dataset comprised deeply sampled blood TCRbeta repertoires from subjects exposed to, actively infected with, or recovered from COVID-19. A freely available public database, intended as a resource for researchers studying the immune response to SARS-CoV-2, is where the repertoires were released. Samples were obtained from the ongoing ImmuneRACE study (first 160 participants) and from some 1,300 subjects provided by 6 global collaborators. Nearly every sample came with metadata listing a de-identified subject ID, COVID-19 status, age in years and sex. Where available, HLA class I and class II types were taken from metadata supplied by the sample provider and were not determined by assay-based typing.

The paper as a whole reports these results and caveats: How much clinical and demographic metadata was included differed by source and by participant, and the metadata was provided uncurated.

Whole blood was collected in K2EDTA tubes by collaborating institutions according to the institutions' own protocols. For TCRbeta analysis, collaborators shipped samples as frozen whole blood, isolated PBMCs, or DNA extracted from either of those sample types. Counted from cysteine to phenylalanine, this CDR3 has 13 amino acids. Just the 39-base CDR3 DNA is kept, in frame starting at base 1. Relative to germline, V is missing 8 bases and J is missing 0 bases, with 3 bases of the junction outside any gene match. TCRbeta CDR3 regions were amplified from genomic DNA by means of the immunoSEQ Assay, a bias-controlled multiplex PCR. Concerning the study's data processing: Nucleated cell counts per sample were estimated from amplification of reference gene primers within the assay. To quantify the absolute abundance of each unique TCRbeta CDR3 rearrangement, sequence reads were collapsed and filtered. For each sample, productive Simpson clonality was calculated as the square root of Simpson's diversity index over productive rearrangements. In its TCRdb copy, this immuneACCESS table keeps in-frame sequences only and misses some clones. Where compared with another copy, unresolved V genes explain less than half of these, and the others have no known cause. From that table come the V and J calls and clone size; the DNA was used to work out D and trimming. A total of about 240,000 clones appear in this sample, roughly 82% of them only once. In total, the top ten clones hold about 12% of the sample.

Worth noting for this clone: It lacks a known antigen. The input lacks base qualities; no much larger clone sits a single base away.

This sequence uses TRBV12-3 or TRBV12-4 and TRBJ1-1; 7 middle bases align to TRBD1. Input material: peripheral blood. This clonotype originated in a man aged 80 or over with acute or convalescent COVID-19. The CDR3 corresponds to CASSGGMNTEAFF. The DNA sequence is TGTGCCAGCTCAGGGGGAATGAACACTGAAGCTTTCTTT.